These 23 T cell receptor beta chains came from one sample sequenced in a study of blood T cell repertoires in COVID-19. Measured with immunoSEQ multiplex PCR; TCRdb has only the in-frame clones, and not every one. The sample comprises around 330,000 clones, about 85% of which are singletons, and about 2% rests with the top ten. The sample comprised PBMCs or T cells enriched from blood (not recorded which). The receptor source for this set is a woman aged 30 to 39 who had been exposed to COVID-19.

The chain employs TRBV2 and TRBJ2-6; 7 positions match TRBD1. V was clipped by 8 bases and J by 2 bases; unmatched bases: 6. The CDR3 runs 15 residues. Germline lookup yields CDR1 SNHLY and CDR2 FYNNEI. The CDR3 here is CASSKGAPGANVLTF. DNA for the CDR3: TGTGCCAGCTCTAAGGGGGCTCCTGGGGCCAACGTCCTGACTTTC. The whole variable domain, filled in from reference TRBV2 and TRBJ2-6, reads EPEVTQTPSHQVTQMGQEVILRCVPISNHLYFYWYRQILGQKVEFLVSFYNNEISEKSEIFDDQFSVERPDGSNFTLKIRSTKLEDSAMYFCASSKGAPGANVLTFGAGSRLTVL.

The chain combines TRBV24-1 with TRBJ1-2; a weak D match, TRBD1 (5 bases). The CDR3 runs 14 residues. V lost 3 bases and J lost 7, with 14 bases in between. The germline CDR1 and CDR2 sequences are KGHDR and SFDVKD. The DNA of the CDR3 is TGTGCCACCAGTGATCATTCACGAACAGGTGGCTACACCTTC. This gives the protein CATSDHSRTGGYTF.

The chain combines TRBV18 with TRBJ1-1; 10 bases match TRBD1. V shed 2 bases and J 3 bases; nucleotides not matched to a gene: 9. CDR3 length: 17 residues. Germline CDR1 and CDR2: KGHSH and LQKENI. In DNA form, the CDR3 reads TGTGCCAGCTCACCATCTCCGGGACAGGGGTTTTACACTGAAGCTTTCTTT. Its protein product is CASSPSPGQGFYTEAFF.

The chain uses TRBV18 and TRBJ1-6; 8 bases align to TRBD1. Germline V gene sequence: CDR1 KGHSH, CDR2 LQKENI. Trimming took 2 bases from V and 10 from J; bases not matched to a gene: 4. There are 14 residues in the CDR3. The CDR3, as DNA: TGTGCCAGCTCACCAGACAGGGGTGACTCACCCCTCCACTTT. This translates into CASSPDRGDSPLHF.

V gene TRBV30 combines with J gene TRBJ1-3; a possible D gene is TRBD1 (5 bases). In germline, CDR1 is GTSNPN, CDR2 SVGIG (reference sequence). With 3 bases removed from V and 6 bases from J, the gap between germline ends came to 9 bases. CDR3 length equals 12 residues. The CDR3 here is CAWRTGLNTIYF. The CDR3 nucleotides read TGTGCCTGGAGGACGGGACTAAACACCATATATTTT.

The chain couples TRBV28 to TRBJ1-5; a possible D gene is TRBD1 (6 bases). Germline V gene sequence: CDR1 MDHEN, CDR2 SYDVKM. There are 16 residues in the CDR3. V lost 6 bases to trimming and J lost 0 bases, with 15 bases between them. As DNA, the CDR3 is TGTGCCAGCAGCTTGGCCGGGACACTTAGCAATCAGCCCCAGCATTTT. It yields the protein CASSLAGTLSNQPQHF.

The chain has TRBV30 and TRBJ1-4; 7 nucleotides line up with TRBD1. Germline CDR1 reads GTSNPN; CDR2 reads SVGIG (reference sequence). This CDR3 comprises 14 residues. J was trimmed by 5 bases and V by 0 bases; bases with no gene match: 3. CDR3 protein: CAWSVGGRNEKLFF. The CDR3 region has the DNA TGTGCCTGGAGTGTAGGGGGCAGGAATGAAAAACTGTTTTTT. Drawing the rest from reference TRBV30 and TRBJ1-4, the complete variable domain is SQTIHQWPATLVQPVGSPLSLECTVEGTSNPNLYWYRQAAGRGLQLLFYSVGIGQISSEVPQNLSASRPQDRQFILSSKKLLLSDSGFYLCAWSVGGRNEKLFFGSGTQLSVL.

The V gene is TRBV28, the J gene TRBJ1-2; no clear D. CDR3 length: 10 residues. CDR1 and CDR2 (germline): MDHEN, SYDVKM. Trimming pared 3 bases from V and 8 bases from J, leaving 4 bases between. This CDR3 reads CASSFAGYTF. CDR3 nucleotides: TGTGCCAGCAGTTTTGCGGGCTACACCTTC.

This rearrangement joins TRBV27 to TRBJ2-3; 7 nucleotides match TRBD1. This CDR3 is 14 amino acids long. CDR1 and CDR2 (germline): MNHEY, SMNVEV (reference sequence). Trimming took 7 bases from V and 5 from J; bases not matched to a gene: 9. CDR3 sequence (DNA): TGTGCCAGCAAAAACGAGAGGGGGCGAGATACGCAGTATTTT. Protein sequence: CASKNERGRDTQYF.

For this clone: The same CDR3 can be traced to other DNA sequences in this sample. The chain uses TRBV3-1 (or the pseudogene TRBV3-2) and TRBJ2-7, with no clear D. The CDR3 loop spans 12 amino acids. V was shortened by 4 bases and J by 1 base, with 5 bases between the two germline ends. CDR1 is LGHDT, CDR2 YNNKEL, per germline (reference sequence). Here the CDR3 DNA reads TGTGCCAGCAGCCCCCCTTCCTACGAGCAGTACTTC. Translating it yields CASSPPSYEQYF.

In its sample, this clone was seen many times. The V call is TRBV3-1 (or the pseudogene TRBV3-2), the J call TRBJ1-1, with TRBD1 matching over 7 bases. In germline, CDR1 is LGHDT, CDR2 YNNKEL (reference sequence). The CDR3 has 16 residues. With 2 bases clipped from V and 0 bases from J, the junction kept 6 bases outside the gene matches. The CDR3 loop is CASSQRGTAMNTEAFF. CDR3 nucleotides: TGTGCCAGCAGCCAACGGGGGACAGCCATGAACACTGAAGCTTTCTTT.

The rearrangement uses TRBV7-2 and TRBJ2-1; weak D call: TRBD2 (6 bases). The germline V and J ends were trimmed by 4 bases and 5 bases, with 15 bases remaining between them. Germline loops: CDR1 SGHTA, CDR2 FQGNSA. There are 15 residues in the CDR3. DNA of the CDR3: TGTGCCAGCAGCTCGCTAGCGACTGGGCACAATGAGCAGTTCTTC. This translates into CASSSLATGHNEQFF.

This clone has only a few counts. The rearrangement joins TRBV6-5 to TRBJ2-7; no definite D call. Trimming left V 0 bases short and J 4 bases short, with 13 bases between. The length of the CDR3 is 15 residues. Germline CDR1 and CDR2: MNHEY and SVGAGI. In DNA form, the CDR3 reads TGTGCCAGCAGTTACTCTTTTTCGCCAGGTTACGAGCAGTACTTC. Its protein product is CASSYSFSPGYEQYF.

V gene TRBV28 combines with J gene TRBJ1-2; D remains ambiguous. V shed 2 bases and J shed 5 bases, with 15 bases lying between them. CDR1 is MDHEN, CDR2 SYDVKM, per germline. The CDR3 loop spans 15 amino acids. CDR3 loop: CASSLILSTLYGYTF. CDR3 nucleotide sequence: TGTGCCAGCAGTTTAATCCTCTCGACACTTTATGGCTACACCTTC.

The genes are TRBV5-5 and TRBJ2-3, with TRBD1 identical over 8 bases. The germline gives CDR1 SGHKS, CDR2 YYEKEE (reference sequence). CDR3 length: 15 amino acids. V was pared by 0 bases and J by 6 bases, with 6 bases of the junction left unmatched. The CDR3 DNA reads as TGTGCCAGCAGCTTGGTGCCAGGGGGCCTCGATACGCAGTATTTT. It translates to CASSLVPGGLDTQYF.

The genes are TRBV9 and TRBJ2-1, with TRBD2 identical over 14 bases. V shed 4 bases, J shed 15 bases, and the junction held 12 bases outside the gene matches. The CDR3 totals 15 residues. The germline V gene encodes CDR1 SGDLS and CDR2 YYNGEE. CDR3 amino acids: CASSLDGTSGSSLFF. The CDR3 nucleotides read TGTGCCAGCAGCCTTGATGGGACTAGCGGGAGTAGTCTGTTCTTC.

The chain is built from TRBV6-5 and TRBJ1-4, with D possibly TRBD1 on 6 matching bases. V gave up 5 bases and J gave up 6 bases, with 10 bases separating them. The CDR3 extends over 13 amino acids. The germline gives CDR1 MNHEY, CDR2 SVGAGI. The CDR3: CASSRTVDEKLFF. The DNA for the CDR3 is TGTGCCAGCAGTCGGACAGTTGATGAAAAACTGTTTTTT.

The chain recombines TRBV5-5 with TRBJ2-7; 8 bases are a match to TRBD2. Trimming took 4 bases from V and 0 from J; bases not matched to a gene: 12. The CDR3 is made up of 17 amino acids. CDR1 and CDR2 from the germline V gene are SGHKS and YYEKEE (reference sequence). CDR3 region: CASSPLPGRAYSYEQYF. The CDR3 DNA reads as TGTGCCAGCAGCCCCCTGCCCGGGAGGGCCTACTCCTACGAGCAGTACTTC. Full variable domain (remainder filled in from reference TRBV5-5 and TRBJ2-7): DAGVTQSPTHLIKTRGQQVTLRCSPISGHKSVSWYQQVLGQGPQFIFQYYEKEERGRGNFPDRFSARQFPNYSSELNVNALLLGDSALYLCASSPLPGRAYSYEQYFGPGTRLTVT.

The CDR3 spells CASSEVDLADWYF. DNA of the CDR3: TGTGCCAGCAGTGAAGTTGACCTAGCGGACTGGTATTTT. V and J are TRBV2 and TRBJ2-3; TRBD2 agrees at 7 bases. Trimming cost V 1 base and J 14 bases; bases outside gene matches: 9. Germline loops: CDR1 SNHLY, CDR2 FYNNEI. This CDR3 is 13 amino acids long. Variable domain in full (rest from reference TRBV2 and TRBJ2-3): EPEVTQTPSHQVTQMGQEVILRCVPISNHLYFYWYRQILGQKVEFLVSFYNNEISEKSEIFDDQFSVERPDGSNFTLKIRSTKLEDSAMYFCASSEVDLADWYFGPGTRLTVL.

The V gene is TRBV5-1, the J gene TRBJ2-3; 8 bases align to TRBD2. Trimming at V came to 4 bases and at J to 0 bases, leaving 4 bases not matched to a gene. The CDR3 sequence is 15 residues long. The germline CDR1 and CDR2 sequences are SGHRS and YFSETQ. Written as DNA, the CDR3 is TGCGCCAGCAGCGCTAGCGGGCGAAGCACAGATACGCAGTATTTT. Translation gives CASSASGRSTDTQYF.

V usage is TRBV19 and J usage is TRBJ2-3; perhaps TRBD1 as D (6 bases). Trimming shortened V by 5 bases and J by 7 bases, and 16 bases separated the two germline ends. This CDR3 has 14 amino acids. Per germline, CDR1 LNHDA and CDR2 SQIVND (reference sequence). CDR3 DNA sequence: TGTGCCAGTAGTGAAACAGGGAAGGGCCATACGCAGTATTTT. The encoded protein is CASSETGKGHTQYF.

Notes on this clone: A junction boundary mismatches the germline segment, possibly from a read error. The chain has TRBV20-1 and TRBJ2-7; TRBD2 matches 9 bases. The germline CDR1 and CDR2 sequences are DFQATT and SNEGSKA (reference sequence). This CDR3 contains 12 residues. CDR3 in amino acids: CSASGSKREVNF. CDR3 nucleotide sequence: TGCAGTGCTAGTGGGTCCAAGCGGGAGGTAAACTTC.

This chain connects TRBV5-1 to TRBJ1-2; no clear D. The CDR3 consists of 14 residues. Germline CDR1 SGHRS, CDR2 YFSETQ. The V end lost 0 bases, the J end lost 3 bases, and 9 bases lay between the germline ends. The CDR3 coding sequence is TGCGCCAGCAGCTTGGGGCCAGTTGACTATGGCTACACCTTC. Translation: CASSLGPVDYGYTF.